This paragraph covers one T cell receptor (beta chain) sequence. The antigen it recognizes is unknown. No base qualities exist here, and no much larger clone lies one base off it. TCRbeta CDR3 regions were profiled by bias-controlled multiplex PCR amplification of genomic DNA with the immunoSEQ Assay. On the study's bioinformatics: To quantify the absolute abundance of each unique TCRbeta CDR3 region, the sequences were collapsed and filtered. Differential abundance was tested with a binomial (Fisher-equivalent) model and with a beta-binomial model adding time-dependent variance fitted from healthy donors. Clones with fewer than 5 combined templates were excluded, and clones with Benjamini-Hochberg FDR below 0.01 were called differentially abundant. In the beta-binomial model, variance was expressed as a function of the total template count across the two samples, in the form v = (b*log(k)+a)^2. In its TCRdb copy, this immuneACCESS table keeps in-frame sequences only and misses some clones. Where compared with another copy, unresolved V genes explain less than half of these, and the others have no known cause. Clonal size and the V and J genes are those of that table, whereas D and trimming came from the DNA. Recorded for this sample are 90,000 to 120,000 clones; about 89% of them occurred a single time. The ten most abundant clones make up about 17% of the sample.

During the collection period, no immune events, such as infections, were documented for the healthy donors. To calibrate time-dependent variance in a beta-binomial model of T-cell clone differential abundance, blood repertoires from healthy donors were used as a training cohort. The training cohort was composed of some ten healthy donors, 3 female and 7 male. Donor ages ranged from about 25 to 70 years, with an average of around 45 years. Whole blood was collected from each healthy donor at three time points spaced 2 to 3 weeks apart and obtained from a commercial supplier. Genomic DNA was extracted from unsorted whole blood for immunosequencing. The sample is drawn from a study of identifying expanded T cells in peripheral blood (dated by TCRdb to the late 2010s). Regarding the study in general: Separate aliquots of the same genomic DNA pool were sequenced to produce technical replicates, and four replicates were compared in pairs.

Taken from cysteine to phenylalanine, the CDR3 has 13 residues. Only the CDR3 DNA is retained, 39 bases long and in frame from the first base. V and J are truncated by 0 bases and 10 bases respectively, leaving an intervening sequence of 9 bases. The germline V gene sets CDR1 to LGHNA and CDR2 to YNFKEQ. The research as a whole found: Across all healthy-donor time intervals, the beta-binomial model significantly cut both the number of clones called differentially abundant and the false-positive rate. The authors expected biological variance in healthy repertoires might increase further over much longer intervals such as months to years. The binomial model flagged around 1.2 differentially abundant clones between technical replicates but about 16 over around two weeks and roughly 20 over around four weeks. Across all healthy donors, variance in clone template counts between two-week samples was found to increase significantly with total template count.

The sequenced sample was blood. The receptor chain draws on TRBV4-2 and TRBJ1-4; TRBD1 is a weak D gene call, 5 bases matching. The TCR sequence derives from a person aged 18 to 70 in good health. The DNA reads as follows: TGTGCCAGCAGCCAAGACAGGGTAGGAAAACTGTTTTTT. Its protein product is CASSQDRVGKLFF.